This TCR beta chain emerged from a study of T-cell reconstitution after alpha-beta-depleted transplantation in children listed by TCRdb under 2016. Study-level background: Using TCR repertoire profiling, the study followed T-cell immune reconstitution in a quantitative way in children after TCRalphabeta/CD19-depleted allogeneic hematopoietic cell transplantation.

In this sample, this clonotype turned up once. It has no known antigen specificity. Base qualities were left out, and no much larger clone turns up one base away. Library construction relied on PCR. The instrument was an Illumina HiSeq 2500. TCR library preparation used molecular barcoding, with unique molecular identifiers applied to normalize quantification of the TCRbeta repertoire. TCRdb reprocessing: public reads trimmed at Q25 with fastp, clones called with MiXCR, in-frame beta chains kept. Records with the same CDR3 protein are collapsed into one entry carrying the most frequent genes and DNA. The sample records some 500,000 distinct CDR3 sequences, about a sixth of which are singletons. Of the sample, approximately 3% is held by the ten largest clones. V and J are trimmed by 4 bases and 2 bases, and the gene matches miss 9 bases of the junction. The CDR3 has 16 amino acids, counting the end cysteine and phenylalanine. The DNA shown is the 48-base CDR3, in frame from base 1. According to the germline V gene, CDR1 reads SGHDN and CDR2 reads FVKESK.

The specimen comprised PBMCs from the stem cell graft donor, sampled from the stem cell graft. The TCR sequence derives from a human donor who donated a stem cell graft to a child with acute lymphoblastic leukemia. The chain is assembled from TRBV14 and TRBJ2-3; a stretch of 7 junction bases matches TRBD2. The CDR3 region has the sequence CASSRRDYLYTDTQYF. The sequenced DNA: TGTGCCAGCAGCCGCCGGGACTACCTATACACAGATACGCAGTATTTT.